This TCR beta chain was sequenced during a study of T cell responses to AZD1222 COVID-19 vaccine. CDR1 is DFQATT, CDR2 SNEGSKA, per germline (reference sequence). CDR3 length: 16 residues. The junction had 10 bases not matched to a gene; V was cut back by 3 bases and J by 4 bases. The repertoire was sequenced with immunoSEQ multiplex PCR; TCRdb's copy has only in-frame clones and lacks some. Of some 81,000 clones in the sample, about 86% were seen once. The sequencing here drew on peripheral blood, taken 28 days after the second AZD1222 dose. The genes are TRBV20-1 and TRBJ2-3; 10 positions agree with TRBD2. The receptor comes from an adult who received the AZD1222 COVID-19 vaccine. In DNA, the CDR3 is TGCAGTGCTAGTGGCCTAGCGGGAGCTAGCGCAGATACGCAGTATTTT. This codes for CSASGLAGASADTQYF.